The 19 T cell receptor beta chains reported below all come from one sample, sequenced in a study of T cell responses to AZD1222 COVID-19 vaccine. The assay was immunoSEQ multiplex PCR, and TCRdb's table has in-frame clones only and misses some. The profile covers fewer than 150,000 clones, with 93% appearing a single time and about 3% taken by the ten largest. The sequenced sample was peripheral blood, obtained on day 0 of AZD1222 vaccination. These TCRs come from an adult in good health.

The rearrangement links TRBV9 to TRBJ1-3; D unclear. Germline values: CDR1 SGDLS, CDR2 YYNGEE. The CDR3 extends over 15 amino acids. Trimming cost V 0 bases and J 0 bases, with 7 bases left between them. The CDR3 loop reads CASSVGRTSGNTIYF. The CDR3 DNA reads TGTGCCAGCAGCGTAGGCAGGACCTCTGGAAACACCATATATTTT.

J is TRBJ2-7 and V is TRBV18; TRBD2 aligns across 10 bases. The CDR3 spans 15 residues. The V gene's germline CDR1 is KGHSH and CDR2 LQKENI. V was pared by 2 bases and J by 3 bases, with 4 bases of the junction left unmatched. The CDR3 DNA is TGTGCCAGCTCACCAGGCACTAGCGGGATCTACGAGCAGTACTTC. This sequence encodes CASSPGTSGIYEQYF.

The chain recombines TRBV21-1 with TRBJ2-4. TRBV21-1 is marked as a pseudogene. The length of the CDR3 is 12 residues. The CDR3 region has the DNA TGTGCCAGCAGGCCCCCGTCAAACATTCAGTACTTC. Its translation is CASRPPSNIQYF.

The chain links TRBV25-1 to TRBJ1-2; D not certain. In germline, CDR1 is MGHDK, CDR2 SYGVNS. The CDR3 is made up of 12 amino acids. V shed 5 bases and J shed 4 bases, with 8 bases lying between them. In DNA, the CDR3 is TGTGCCAGCAGTTTCGGGGTCTATGGCTACACCTTC. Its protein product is CASSFGVYGYTF.

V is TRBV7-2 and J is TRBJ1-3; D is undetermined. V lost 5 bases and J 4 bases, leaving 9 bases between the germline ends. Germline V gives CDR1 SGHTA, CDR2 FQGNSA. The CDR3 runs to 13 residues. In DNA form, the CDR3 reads TGTGCCAGCAGCCTAAGGTGGGGAAACACCATATATTTT. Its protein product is CASSLRWGNTIYF.

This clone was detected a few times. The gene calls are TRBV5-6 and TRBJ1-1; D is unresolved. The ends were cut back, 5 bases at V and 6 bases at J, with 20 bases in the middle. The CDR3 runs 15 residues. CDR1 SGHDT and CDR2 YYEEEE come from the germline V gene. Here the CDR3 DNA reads TGTGCCAGCAGTCCGCTCCCCGCGAGGGCGGCTGAAGCTTTCTTT. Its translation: CASSPLPARAAEAFF.

The CDR3 DNA sequence: TGTGCCAGCAGCTTGCCACCGAGCAGCTATGGCTACACCTTC. As protein: CASSLPPSSYGYTF. This sequence joins TRBV7-2 and TRBJ1-2; no clear D. From germline, CDR1 is SGHTA and CDR2 FQGNSA. Between the trimmed V and J ends, which lost 3 bases and 4 bases, there was a span of 12 bases. The CDR3 runs to 14 residues.

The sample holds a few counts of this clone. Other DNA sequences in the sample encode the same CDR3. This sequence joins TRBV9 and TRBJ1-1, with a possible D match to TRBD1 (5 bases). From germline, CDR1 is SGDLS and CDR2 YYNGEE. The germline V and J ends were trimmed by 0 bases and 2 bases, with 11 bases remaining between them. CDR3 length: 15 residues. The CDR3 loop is CASSVGAGLNTEAFF. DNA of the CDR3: TGTGCCAGCAGCGTAGGGGCAGGGCTAAACACTGAAGCTTTCTTT. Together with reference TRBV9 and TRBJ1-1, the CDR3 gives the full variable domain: DSGVTQTPKHLITATGQRVTLRCSPRSGDLSVYWYQQSLDQGLQFLIQYYNGEERAKGNILERFSAQQFPDLHSELNLSSLELGDSALYFCASSVGAGLNTEAFFGQGTRLTVV.

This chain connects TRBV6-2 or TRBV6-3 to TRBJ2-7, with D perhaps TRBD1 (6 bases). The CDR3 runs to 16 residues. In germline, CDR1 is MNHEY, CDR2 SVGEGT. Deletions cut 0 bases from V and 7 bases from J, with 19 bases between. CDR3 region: CASSYSGGHPKGEQYF. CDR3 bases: TGTGCCAGCAGTTACTCTGGGGGCCACCCCAAGGGAGAGCAGTACTTC.

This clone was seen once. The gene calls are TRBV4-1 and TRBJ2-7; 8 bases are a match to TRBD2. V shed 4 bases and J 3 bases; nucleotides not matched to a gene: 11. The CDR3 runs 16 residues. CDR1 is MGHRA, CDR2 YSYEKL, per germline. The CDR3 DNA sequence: TGCGCCAGCAGCCCATTCGTTCGGGAGGGTCGCTACGAGCAGTACTTC. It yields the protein CASSPFVREGRYEQYF.

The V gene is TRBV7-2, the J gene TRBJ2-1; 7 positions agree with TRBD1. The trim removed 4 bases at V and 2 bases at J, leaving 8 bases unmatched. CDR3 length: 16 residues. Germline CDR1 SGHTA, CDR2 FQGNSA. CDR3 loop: CASSSPTGRAYNEQFF. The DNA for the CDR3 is TGTGCCAGCAGCTCCCCGACAGGGAGAGCCTACAATGAGCAGTTCTTC.

The CDR3 loop is CASSFTRDGNYGYTF. For the CDR3, the DNA is TGTGCCAGCAGTTTCACCCGGGACGGCAACTATGGCTACACCTTC. The gene calls are TRBV11-1 and TRBJ1-2, with TRBD1 as a possible D gene (5 bases). The CDR3 has 15 amino acids. V was cut by 6 bases and J by 2 bases, with 16 bases left in between. CDR1 and CDR2 (germline): SGHAT, FQDESV (reference sequence).

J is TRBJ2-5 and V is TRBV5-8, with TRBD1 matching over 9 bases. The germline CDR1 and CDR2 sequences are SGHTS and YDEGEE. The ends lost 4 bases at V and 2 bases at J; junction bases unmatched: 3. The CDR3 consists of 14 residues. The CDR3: CASSRQGVQETQYF. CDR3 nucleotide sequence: TGTGCCAGCAGCCGACAGGGGGTACAAGAGACCCAGTACTTC.

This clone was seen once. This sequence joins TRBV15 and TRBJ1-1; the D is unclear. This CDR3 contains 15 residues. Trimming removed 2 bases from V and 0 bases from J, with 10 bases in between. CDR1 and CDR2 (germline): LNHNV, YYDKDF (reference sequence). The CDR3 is CATSRRQFMNTEAFF. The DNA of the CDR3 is TGTGCCACCAGCAGAAGACAATTCATGAACACTGAAGCTTTCTTT.

The CDR3 coding sequence is TGTGCCAGCAGCTTGTCCCCAGGGGCCTCTGGAAACACCATATATTTT. Translation: CASSLSPGASGNTIYF. The chain employs TRBV5-6 and TRBJ1-3; possible D gene TRBD1, 6 bases. Trimming removed 1 base from V and 0 bases from J, with 11 bases in between. CDR1 is SGHDT and CDR2 is YYEEEE in the germline V gene. The CDR3 is 16 residues long.

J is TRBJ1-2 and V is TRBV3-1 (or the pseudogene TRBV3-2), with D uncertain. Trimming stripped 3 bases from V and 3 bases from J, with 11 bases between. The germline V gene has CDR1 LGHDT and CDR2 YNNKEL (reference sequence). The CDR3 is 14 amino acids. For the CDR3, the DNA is TGTGCCAGCAGCCAGGGGAGGGTCCACTATGGCTACACCTTC. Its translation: CASSQGRVHYGYTF.

The CDR3, as DNA: TGTGCCAGCTTTCCACCCCGGGACCGACTCTCCTACGAGCAGTACTTC. Its translation: CASFPPRDRLSYEQYF. This chain connects TRBV25-1 to TRBJ2-7; D possibly uses TRBD1 or TRBD2 (5 bases each). This CDR3 is built from 16 residues. Deletions cut 8 bases from V and 0 bases from J, with 20 bases between. CDR1 and CDR2 from the germline V gene are MGHDK and SYGVNS.

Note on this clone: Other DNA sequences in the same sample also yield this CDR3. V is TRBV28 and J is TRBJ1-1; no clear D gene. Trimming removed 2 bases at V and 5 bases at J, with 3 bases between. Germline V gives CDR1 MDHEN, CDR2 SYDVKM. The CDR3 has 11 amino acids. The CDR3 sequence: CASSLRTEAFF. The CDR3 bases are TGTGCCAGCAGTTTAAGGACTGAAGCTTTCTTT.

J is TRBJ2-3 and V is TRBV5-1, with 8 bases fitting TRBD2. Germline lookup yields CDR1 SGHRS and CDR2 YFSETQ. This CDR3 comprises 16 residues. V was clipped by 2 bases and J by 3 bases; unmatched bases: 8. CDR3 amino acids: CASSFSGTRRTDTQYF. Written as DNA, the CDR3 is TGCGCCAGCAGCTTTAGTGGGACTAGAAGGACAGATACGCAGTATTTT.